This TCR beta chain was identified during a study of memory CD4+ T cells and cytomegalovirus serostatus. Assay: immunoSEQ multiplex PCR; the TCRdb copy retains only in-frame clones and omits some. This sample has about 39,000 clones, with around 79% found just once. Single viable CD3+CD4+CD8-CD45RO+ cells were sorted as the memory CD4+ T cells. This CDR3 has 15 amino acids. Germline V gene lookup returns CDR1 SNHLY and CDR2 FYNNEI. Trimming removed 6 bases from V and 4 bases from J; junction bases left unmatched: 6. This receptor was obtained from an adult in good health and CMV-seronegative. Material: memory CD4+ T cells from blood. This chain uses TRBV2 with TRBJ1-5, with TRBD1 matching 10 bases. For the CDR3, the DNA is TGTGCCAGCAGGGACGTGGGACAGGGGAATCAGCCCCAGCATTTT. Translated: CASRDVGQGNQPQHF.